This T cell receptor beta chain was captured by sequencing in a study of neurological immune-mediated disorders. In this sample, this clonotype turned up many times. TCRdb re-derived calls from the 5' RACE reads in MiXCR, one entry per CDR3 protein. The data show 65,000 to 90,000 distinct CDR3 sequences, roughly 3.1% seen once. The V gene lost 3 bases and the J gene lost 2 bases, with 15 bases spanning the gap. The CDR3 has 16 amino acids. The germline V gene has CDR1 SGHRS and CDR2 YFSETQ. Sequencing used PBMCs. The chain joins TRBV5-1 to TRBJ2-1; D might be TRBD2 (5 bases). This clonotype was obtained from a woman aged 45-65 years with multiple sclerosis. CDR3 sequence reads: CASSSTAKTTYNEQFF. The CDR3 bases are TGCGCCAGCAGCTCGACCGCGAAGACTACCTACAATGAGCAGTTCTTC. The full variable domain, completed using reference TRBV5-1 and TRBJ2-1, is KAGVTQTPRYLIKTRGQQVTLSCSPISGHRSVSWYQQTPGQGLQFLFEYFSETQRNKGNFPGRFSGRQFSNSRSEMNVSTLELGDSALYLCASSSTAKTTYNEQFFGPGTRLTVL.